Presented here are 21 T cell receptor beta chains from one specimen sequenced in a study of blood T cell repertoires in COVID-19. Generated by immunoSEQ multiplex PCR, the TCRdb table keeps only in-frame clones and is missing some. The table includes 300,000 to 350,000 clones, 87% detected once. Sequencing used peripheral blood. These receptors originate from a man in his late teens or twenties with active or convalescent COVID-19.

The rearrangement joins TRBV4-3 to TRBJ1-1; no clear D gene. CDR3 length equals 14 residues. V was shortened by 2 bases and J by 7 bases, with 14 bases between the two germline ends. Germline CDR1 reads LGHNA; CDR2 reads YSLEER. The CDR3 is CASSQTYAQFEAFF. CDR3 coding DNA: TGCGCCAGCAGCCAAACGTATGCACAGTTTGAAGCTTTCTTT.

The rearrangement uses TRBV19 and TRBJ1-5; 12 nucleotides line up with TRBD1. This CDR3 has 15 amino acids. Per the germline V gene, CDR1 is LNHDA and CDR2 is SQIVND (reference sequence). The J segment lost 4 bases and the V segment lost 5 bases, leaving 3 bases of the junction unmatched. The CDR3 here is CASSRDRGPNQPQHF. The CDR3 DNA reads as TGTGCCAGTAGTCGGGACAGGGGGCCGAATCAGCCCCAGCATTTT.

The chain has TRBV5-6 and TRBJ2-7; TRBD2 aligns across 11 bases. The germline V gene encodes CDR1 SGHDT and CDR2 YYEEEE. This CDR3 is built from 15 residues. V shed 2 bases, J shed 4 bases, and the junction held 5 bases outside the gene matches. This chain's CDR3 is CASSFTSGGPYEQYF. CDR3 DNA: TGTGCCAGCAGCTTCACTAGCGGGGGTCCATACGAGCAGTACTTC.

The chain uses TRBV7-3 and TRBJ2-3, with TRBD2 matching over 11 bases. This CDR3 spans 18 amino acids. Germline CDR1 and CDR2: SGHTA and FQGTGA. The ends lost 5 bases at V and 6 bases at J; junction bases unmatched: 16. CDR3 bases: TGTGCCAGCAGCCGACGACCGACGACTAGCGGGATAATGGATACGCAGTATTTT. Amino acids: CASSRRPTTSGIMDTQYF.

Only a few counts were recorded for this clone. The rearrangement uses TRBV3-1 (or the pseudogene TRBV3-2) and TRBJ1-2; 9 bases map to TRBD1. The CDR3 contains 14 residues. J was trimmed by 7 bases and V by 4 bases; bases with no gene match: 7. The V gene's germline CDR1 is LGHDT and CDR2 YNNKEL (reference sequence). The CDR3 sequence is CASSLRDRAGGYTF. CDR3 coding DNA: TGTGCCAGCAGCCTCCGGGACAGGGCTGGTGGCTACACCTTC.

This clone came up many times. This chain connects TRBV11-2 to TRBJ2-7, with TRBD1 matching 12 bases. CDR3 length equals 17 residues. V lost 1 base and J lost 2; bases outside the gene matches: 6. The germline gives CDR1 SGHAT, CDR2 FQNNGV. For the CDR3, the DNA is TGTGCCAGCAGCTTAGGAGGGACAGGGGGCGTCCCCTACGAGCAGTACTTC. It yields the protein CASSLGGTGGVPYEQYF.

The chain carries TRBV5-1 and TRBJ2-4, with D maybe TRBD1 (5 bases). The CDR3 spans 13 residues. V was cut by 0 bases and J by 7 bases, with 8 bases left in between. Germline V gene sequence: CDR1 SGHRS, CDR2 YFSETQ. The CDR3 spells CASSLEGSNIQYF. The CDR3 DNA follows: TGCGCCAGCAGCTTGGAGGGGTCCAACATTCAGTACTTC.

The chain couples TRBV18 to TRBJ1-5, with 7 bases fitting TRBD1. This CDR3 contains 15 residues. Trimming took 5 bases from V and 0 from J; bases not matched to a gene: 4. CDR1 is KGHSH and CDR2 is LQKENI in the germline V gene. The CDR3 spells CASSTRQGSNQPQHF. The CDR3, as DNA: TGTGCCAGCTCAACCCGACAGGGTAGCAATCAGCCCCAGCATTTT.

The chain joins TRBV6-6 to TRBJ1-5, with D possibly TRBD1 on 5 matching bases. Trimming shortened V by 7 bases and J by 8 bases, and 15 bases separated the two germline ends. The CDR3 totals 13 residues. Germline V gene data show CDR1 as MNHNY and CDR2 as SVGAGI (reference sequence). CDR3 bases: TGTGCCAGCACGCGGGGGGGTATGGAGCCCCAGCATTTT. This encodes CASTRGGMEPQHF.

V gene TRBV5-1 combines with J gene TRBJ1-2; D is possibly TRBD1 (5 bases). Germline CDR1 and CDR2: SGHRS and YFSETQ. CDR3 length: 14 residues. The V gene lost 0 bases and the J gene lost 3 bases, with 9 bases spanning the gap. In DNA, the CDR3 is TGCGCCAGCAGCTTGGCCGACAGCTACTATGGCTACACCTTC. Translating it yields CASSLADSYYGYTF.

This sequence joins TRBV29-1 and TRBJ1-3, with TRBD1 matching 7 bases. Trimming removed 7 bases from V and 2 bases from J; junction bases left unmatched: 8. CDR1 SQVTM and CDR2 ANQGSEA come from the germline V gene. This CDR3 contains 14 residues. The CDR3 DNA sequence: TGCAGCGCCCGGGACAGCGAAACTGGAAACACCATATATTTT. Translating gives CSARDSETGNTIYF.

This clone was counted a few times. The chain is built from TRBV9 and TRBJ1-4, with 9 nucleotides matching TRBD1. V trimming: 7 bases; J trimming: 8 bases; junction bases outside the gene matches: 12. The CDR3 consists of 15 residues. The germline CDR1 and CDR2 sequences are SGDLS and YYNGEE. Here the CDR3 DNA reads TGTGCCAGCGGCATACAGGGGGCCCGGGGCGAAAAACTGTTTTTT. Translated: CASGIQGARGEKLFF.

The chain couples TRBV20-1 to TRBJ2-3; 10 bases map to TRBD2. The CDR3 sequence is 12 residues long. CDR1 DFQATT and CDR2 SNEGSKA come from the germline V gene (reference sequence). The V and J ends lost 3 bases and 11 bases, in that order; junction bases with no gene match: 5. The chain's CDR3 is CSASPSSGGQYF. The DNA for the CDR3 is TGCAGTGCTAGTCCTTCTAGCGGGGGGCAGTATTTT.

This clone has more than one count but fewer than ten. The CDR3 nucleotides are TGCAGTGCTAGGAGAACCGGGGAGCTGTTTTTT. Encoded protein: CSARRTGELFF. The rearrangement joins TRBV20-1 to TRBJ2-2; no clear D. The CDR3 runs to 11 residues. Germline V gives CDR1 DFQATT, CDR2 SNEGSKA (reference sequence). V was cut by 3 bases and J by 5 bases, with 4 bases left in between.

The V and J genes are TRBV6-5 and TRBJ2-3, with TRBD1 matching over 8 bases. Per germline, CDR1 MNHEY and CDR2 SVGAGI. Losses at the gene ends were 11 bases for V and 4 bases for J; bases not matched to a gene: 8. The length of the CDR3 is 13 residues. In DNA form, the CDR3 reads TGTGCCGTGACAGGGGCAGGCGCAGATACGCAGTATTTT. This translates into CAVTGAGADTQYF.

CDR3 loop: CASSFGGLQGNEQFF. The CDR3 DNA follows: TGTGCCAGCAGCTTCGGGGGACTCCAAGGGAATGAGCAGTTCTTC. The chain recombines TRBV7-2 with TRBJ2-1; the D gene is possibly TRBD2 (6 bases). From germline, CDR1 is SGHTA and CDR2 FQGNSA. V lost 3 bases, J lost 7 bases, and 16 bases lay in between. This CDR3 spans 15 amino acids.

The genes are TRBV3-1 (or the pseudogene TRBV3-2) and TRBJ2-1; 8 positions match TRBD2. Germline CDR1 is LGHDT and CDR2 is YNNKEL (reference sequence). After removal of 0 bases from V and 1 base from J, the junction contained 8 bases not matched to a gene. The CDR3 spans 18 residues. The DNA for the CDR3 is TGTGCCAGCAGCCAAGACTTGTCTAGCGGGTATTCCTACAATGAGCAGTTCTTC. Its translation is CASSQDLSSGYSYNEQFF.

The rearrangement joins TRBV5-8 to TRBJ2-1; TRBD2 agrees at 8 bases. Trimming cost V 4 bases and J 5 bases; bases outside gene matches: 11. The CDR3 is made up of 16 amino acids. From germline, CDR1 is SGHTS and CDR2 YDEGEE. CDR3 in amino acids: CASSGRLASIDNEQFF. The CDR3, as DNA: TGTGCCAGCAGCGGAAGACTAGCGTCAATCGACAATGAGCAGTTCTTC.

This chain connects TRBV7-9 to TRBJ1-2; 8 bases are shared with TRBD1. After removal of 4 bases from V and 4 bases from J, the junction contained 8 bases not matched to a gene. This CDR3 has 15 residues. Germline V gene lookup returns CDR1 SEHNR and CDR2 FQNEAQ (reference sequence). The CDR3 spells CASSSSTGGLYGYTF. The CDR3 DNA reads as TGTGCCAGCAGCTCGAGCACAGGGGGGCTCTATGGCTACACCTTC.

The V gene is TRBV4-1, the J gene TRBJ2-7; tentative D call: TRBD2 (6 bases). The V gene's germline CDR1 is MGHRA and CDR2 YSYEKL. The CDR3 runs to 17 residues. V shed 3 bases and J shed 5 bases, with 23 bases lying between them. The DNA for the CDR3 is TGCGCCAGCAGCCATCCCCAGGGACGGGAGAAGGAAAACGAGCAGTACTTC. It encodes CASSHPQGREKENEQYF.

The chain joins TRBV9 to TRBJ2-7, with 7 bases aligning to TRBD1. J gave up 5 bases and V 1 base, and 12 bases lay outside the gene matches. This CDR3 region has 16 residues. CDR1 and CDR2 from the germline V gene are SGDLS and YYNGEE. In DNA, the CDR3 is TGTGCCAGCAGCGTAAGTCCCTACAGGGGTAACAACGAGCAGTACTTC. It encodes CASSVSPYRGNNEQYF.